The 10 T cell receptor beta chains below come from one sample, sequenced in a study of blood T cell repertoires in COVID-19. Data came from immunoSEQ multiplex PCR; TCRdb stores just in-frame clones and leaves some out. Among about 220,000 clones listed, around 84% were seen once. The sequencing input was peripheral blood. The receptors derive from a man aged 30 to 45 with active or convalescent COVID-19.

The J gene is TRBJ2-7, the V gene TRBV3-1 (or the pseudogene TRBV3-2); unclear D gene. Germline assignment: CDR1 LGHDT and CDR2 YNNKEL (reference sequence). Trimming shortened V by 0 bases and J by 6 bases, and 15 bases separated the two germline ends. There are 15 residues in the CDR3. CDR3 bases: TGTGCCAGCAGCCAAGATCTCCAAGAACTACGCGAGCAGTACTTC. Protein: CASSQDLQELREQYF.

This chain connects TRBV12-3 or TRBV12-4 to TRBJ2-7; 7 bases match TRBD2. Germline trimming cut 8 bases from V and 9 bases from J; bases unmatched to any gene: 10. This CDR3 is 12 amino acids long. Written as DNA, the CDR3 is TGTGCCAGCTCCCTCAACGGCGGGGGGCAGTACTTC. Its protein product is CASSLNGGGQYF.

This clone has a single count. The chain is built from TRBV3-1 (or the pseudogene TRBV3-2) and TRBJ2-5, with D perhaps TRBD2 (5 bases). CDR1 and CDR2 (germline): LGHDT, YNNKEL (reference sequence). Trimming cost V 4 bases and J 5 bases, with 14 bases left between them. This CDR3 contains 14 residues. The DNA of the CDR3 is TGTGCCAGCAGCCCTAATCGGGGTTCGGAGACCCAGTACTTC. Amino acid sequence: CASSPNRGSETQYF.

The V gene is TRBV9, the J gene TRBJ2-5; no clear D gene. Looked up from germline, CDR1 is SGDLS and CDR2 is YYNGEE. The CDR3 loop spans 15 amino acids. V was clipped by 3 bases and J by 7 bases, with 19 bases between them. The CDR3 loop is CASSAGIEQVATQYF. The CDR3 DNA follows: TGTGCCAGCAGCGCCGGAATTGAGCAAGTAGCGACCCAGTACTTC.

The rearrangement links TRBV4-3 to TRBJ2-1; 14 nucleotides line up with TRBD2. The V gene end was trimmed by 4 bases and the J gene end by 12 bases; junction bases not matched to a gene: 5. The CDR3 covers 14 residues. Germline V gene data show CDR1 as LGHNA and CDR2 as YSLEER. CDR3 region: CASSPGLAGGLQFF. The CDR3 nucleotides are TGCGCCAGCAGCCCCGGACTAGCGGGAGGTTTGCAGTTCTTC.

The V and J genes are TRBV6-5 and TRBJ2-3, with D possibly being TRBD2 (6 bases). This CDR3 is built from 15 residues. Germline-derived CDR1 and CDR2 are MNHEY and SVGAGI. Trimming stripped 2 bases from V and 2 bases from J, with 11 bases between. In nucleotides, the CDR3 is TGTGCCAGCAGTTACGCGGGAATCTTCACAGATACGCAGTATTTT. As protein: CASSYAGIFTDTQYF.

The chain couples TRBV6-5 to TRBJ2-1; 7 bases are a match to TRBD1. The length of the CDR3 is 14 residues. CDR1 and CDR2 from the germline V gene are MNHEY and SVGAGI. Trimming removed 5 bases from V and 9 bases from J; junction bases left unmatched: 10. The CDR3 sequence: CASSPGQEGGEQFF. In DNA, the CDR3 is TGTGCCAGCAGTCCCGGACAGGAAGGTGGTGAGCAGTTCTTC.

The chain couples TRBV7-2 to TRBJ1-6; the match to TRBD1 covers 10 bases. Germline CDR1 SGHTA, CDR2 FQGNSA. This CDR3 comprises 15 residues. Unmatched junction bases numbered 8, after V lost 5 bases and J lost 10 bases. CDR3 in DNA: TGTGCCAGCAGCACCACCGGGACAGGGGAGTCACCCCTCCACTTT. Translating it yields CASSTTGTGESPLHF.

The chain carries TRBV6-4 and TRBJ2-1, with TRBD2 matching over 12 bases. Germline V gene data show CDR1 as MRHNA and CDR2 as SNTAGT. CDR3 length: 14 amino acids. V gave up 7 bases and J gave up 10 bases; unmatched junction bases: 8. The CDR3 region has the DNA TGTGCCAGCAACGGACTAGCGGGATTCGGGGAGCAGTTCTTC. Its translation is CASNGLAGFGEQFF.

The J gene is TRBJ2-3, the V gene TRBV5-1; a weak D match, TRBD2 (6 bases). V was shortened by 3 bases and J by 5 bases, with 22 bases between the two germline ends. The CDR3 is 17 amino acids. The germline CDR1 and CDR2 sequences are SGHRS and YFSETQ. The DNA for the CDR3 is TGCGCCAGCAGCTCGCTCGGGACTCTCGGGGTAGGAGATACGCAGTATTTT. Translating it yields CASSSLGTLGVGDTQYF.